This entry lists 26 T cell receptor beta chains sequenced from one sample in a study of blood T cell repertoires in COVID-19. Clones were sequenced by immunoSEQ multiplex PCR, and TCRdb holds only the in-frame ones, with some missing. Here the sample spans 60,000 to 85,000 clones, 65% to 85% being singletons. The sample taken for sequencing was peripheral blood. The receptor source for this set is an older woman with acute or convalescent COVID-19.

The CDR3 DNA sequence: TGTGCCTGGACAAGGCGGGGGGAAATTCAAGAGACCCAGTACTTC. Translation: CAWTRRGEIQETQYF. The rearrangement links TRBV30 to TRBJ2-5; 8 bases line up with TRBD2. Per germline, CDR1 GTSNPN and CDR2 SVGIG (reference sequence). Trimming removed 4 bases from V and 2 bases from J; junction bases left unmatched: 9. The CDR3 totals 15 residues.

This chain links TRBV7-2 with TRBJ2-7; 8 nucleotides align to TRBD2. This CDR3 has 13 residues. V shed 4 bases and J 5 bases; nucleotides not matched to a gene: 4. The germline V gene has CDR1 SGHTA and CDR2 FQGNSA. CDR3 bases: TGTGCCAGCAGCTACCGGGGGGGGGACGAGCAGTACGTC. It encodes CASSYRGGDEQYV.

The rearrangement uses TRBV10-3 and TRBJ2-7; no clear D. V dropped 0 bases and J dropped 0 bases, with 9 bases sitting between them. CDR1 ENHRY and CDR2 SYGVKD come from the germline V gene. CDR3 length equals 15 residues. The CDR3: CAISESSLSSYEQYF. CDR3 DNA: TGTGCCATCAGTGAGTCTTCTCTTAGCTCCTACGAGCAGTACTTC.

The rearrangement joins TRBV7-9 to TRBJ1-4; D not certain. This CDR3 is built from 18 residues. V dropped 4 bases and J dropped 4 bases, with 22 bases sitting between them. Germline assignment: CDR1 SEHNR and CDR2 FQNEAQ (reference sequence). CDR3 in amino acids: CASSSSRGRETRNEKLFF. CDR3 sequence (DNA): TGTGCCAGCAGCTCATCTCGGGGTAGGGAGACCCGTAATGAAAAACTGTTTTTT. The whole variable domain, filled in from reference TRBV7-9 and TRBJ1-4, reads DTGVSQNPRHKITKRGQNVTFRCDPISEHNRLYWYRQTLGQGPEFLTYFQNEAQLEKSRLLSDRFSAERPKGSFSTLEIQRTEQGDSAMYLCASSSSRGRETRNEKLFFGSGTQLSVL.

The rearrangement uses TRBV12-5 and TRBJ1-5; possibly TRBD1 for D (6 bases). Germline loops: CDR1 LGHNT, CDR2 FRNRAP. V was clipped by 10 bases and J by 4 bases, with 23 bases between them. The CDR3 has 16 amino acids. The CDR3 nucleotides are TGTGCTATAGGGGGGGACATCGGACAGCCGAATCAGCCCCAGCATTTT. Its protein product is CAIGGDIGQPNQPQHF.

This clone occurred a few times. The chain recombines TRBV30 with TRBJ1-2; no clear D. In germline, CDR1 is GTSNPN, CDR2 SVGIG (reference sequence). The CDR3 length is 15 residues. V lost 4 bases, J lost 5 bases, and 20 bases lay in between. The CDR3 reads CAWNEGSTLLYGYTF. Written as DNA, the CDR3 is TGTGCCTGGAATGAGGGATCGACCCTACTTTATGGCTACACCTTC.

The V and J genes are TRBV11-3 and TRBJ2-2; the D gene is possibly TRBD1 (5 bases). The CDR3 extends over 14 amino acids. Trimming left V 5 bases short and J 1 base short, with 8 bases between. Germline V gene data show CDR1 as SGHNT and CDR2 as YENEEA. The CDR3 nucleotides are TGTGCCAGCAGCCCCCAGGGGAACACCGGGGAGCTGTTTTTT. Amino acid sequence: CASSPQGNTGELFF.

V usage is TRBV10-3 and J usage is TRBJ1-1; D remains unclear. Trimming stripped 3 bases from V and 1 base from J, with 9 bases between. Germline-derived CDR1 and CDR2 are ENHRY and SYGVKD. This CDR3 comprises 14 residues. CDR3 residues: CAISEWARNTEAFF. Here the CDR3 DNA reads TGTGCCATCAGTGAATGGGCAAGGAACACTGAAGCTTTCTTT.

The rearrangement joins TRBV5-6 to TRBJ2-2, with a tentative D call TRBD1 (6 bases). The CDR3 extends over 14 amino acids. Germline CDR1 SGHDT, CDR2 YYEEEE. V was clipped by 5 bases and J by 6 bases, with 14 bases between them. The CDR3 region has the DNA TGTGCCAGCAGTTCCGACAGGCCCCCCGGGGAGCTGTTTTTT. This codes for CASSSDRPPGELFF.

This clone was seen a single time. The chain combines TRBV12-3 or TRBV12-4 with TRBJ2-1; no clear D. Deletions cut 10 bases from V and 5 bases from J, with 3 bases between. The CDR3 extends over 9 amino acids. CDR3 nucleotide sequence: TGTGCCACCAACAATGAGCAGTTCTTC. Protein sequence: CATNNEQFF.

The chain employs TRBV4-2 and TRBJ1-4; 9 bases line up with TRBD1. Germline V gene sequence: CDR1 LGHNA, CDR2 YNFKEQ. There are 17 residues in the CDR3. After removal of 1 base from V and 7 bases from J, the junction contained 10 bases not matched to a gene. Here the CDR3 DNA reads TGTGCCAGCAGCCAAGGAGGTACAGGGGGCTTTACTGAAAAACTGTTTTTT. It codes for CASSQGGTGGFTEKLFF.

J is TRBJ1-5 and V is TRBV6-1; TRBD1 might be the D (5 bases). Trimming removed 2 bases at V and 16 bases at J, with 18 bases between. Germline V gene sequence: CDR1 MNHNS, CDR2 SASEGT. The CDR3 is made up of 13 amino acids. Here the CDR3 reads CASSEWGKAGSHF. The CDR3, as DNA: TGTGCCAGCAGTGAATGGGGAAAGGCAGGGTCACATTTT.

V is TRBV6-1 and J is TRBJ1-1; D might be TRBD1 (6 bases). V was pared by 0 bases and J by 12 bases, with 14 bases between. Germline CDR1 reads MNHNS; CDR2 reads SASEGT. This CDR3 is built from 13 residues. The CDR3 nucleotides are TGTGCCAGCAGTGAAGCACACACAGGGAGTTCTTTCTTT. This sequence encodes CASSEAHTGSSFF.

This clone was detected a few times. The V and J genes are TRBV20-1 and TRBJ1-5; D is possibly TRBD1 (5 bases). V lost 6 bases to trimming and J lost 9 bases, with 12 bases between them. There are 11 residues in the CDR3. In germline, CDR1 is DFQATT, CDR2 SNEGSKA (reference sequence). The CDR3 loop is CSAGRDGPQHF. The CDR3 DNA reads as TGCAGTGCGGGGAGGGACGGGCCCCAGCATTTT.

CDR3 nucleotide sequence: TGTGCCAGCAGTAGGGGATTCGGCTCCTACGAGCAGTACTTC. It translates to CASSRGFGSYEQYF. The chain employs TRBV28 and TRBJ2-7; perhaps TRBD1 as D (5 bases). V was cut by 5 bases and J by 0 bases, with 11 bases left in between. Germline V lookup: CDR1 MDHEN, CDR2 SYDVKM. This CDR3 is 14 amino acids long.

The genes are TRBV5-4 and TRBJ2-7; 8 bases are a match to TRBD1. The V gene end was trimmed by 2 bases and the J gene end by 6 bases; junction bases not matched to a gene: 1. CDR3 length: 12 amino acids. Germline V gene sequence: CDR1 SGHNT, CDR2 YYREEE (reference sequence). DNA for the CDR3: TGTGCCAGCAGCTTTGACAGGGGCGAGCAGTACTTC. As protein: CASSFDRGEQYF. Full variable domain (outside the CDR3, taken from reference TRBV5-4 and TRBJ2-7): ETGVTQSPTHLIKTRGQQVTLRCSSQSGHNTVSWYQQALGQGPQFIFQYYREEENGRGNFPPRFSGLQFPNYSSELNVNALELDDSALYLCASSFDRGEQYFGPGTRLTVT.

CDR3 nucleotides: TGCAGTGCTAGAAACATCGATACGCAGTATTTT. Translating it yields CSARNIDTQYF. The chain combines TRBV20-1 with TRBJ2-3; D ambiguous. Trimming removed 2 bases at V and 6 bases at J, with 6 bases between. The CDR3 consists of 11 residues. Germline V CDR1 and CDR2: DFQATT, SNEGSKA (reference sequence).

This clone was observed once. This rearrangement joins TRBV5-4 to TRBJ2-1; 9 positions agree with TRBD2. J was trimmed by 0 bases and V by 4 bases; bases with no gene match: 14. The CDR3 spans 19 residues. Per germline, CDR1 SGHNT and CDR2 YYREEE (reference sequence). CDR3 amino acids: CASSPGGGGARFSYNEQFF. Written as DNA, the CDR3 is TGTGCCAGCAGCCCCGGGGGCGGGGGGGCGCGTTTCTCCTACAATGAGCAGTTCTTC. Full variable domain (rest looked up from reference TRBV5-4 and TRBJ2-1): ETGVTQSPTHLIKTRGQQVTLRCSSQSGHNTVSWYQQALGQGPQFIFQYYREEENGRGNFPPRFSGLQFPNYSSELNVNALELDDSALYLCASSPGGGGARFSYNEQFFGPGTRLTVL.

The CDR3 nucleotides are TGTGCCAGCAGACATTTAAATACGCAGTATTTT. This gives the protein CASRHLNTQYF. This chain connects TRBV6-5 to TRBJ2-3, with D uncertain. This CDR3 region has 11 residues. Trimming left V 6 bases short and J 7 bases short, with 8 bases between. CDR1 and CDR2 from the germline V gene are MNHEY and SVGAGI.

The rearrangement joins TRBV15 to TRBJ1-3; D remains ambiguous. The V end lost 6 bases, the J end lost 0 bases, and 9 bases lay between the germline ends. The CDR3 runs 14 residues. From germline, CDR1 is LNHNV and CDR2 YYDKDF (reference sequence). CDR3 DNA: TGTGCCACCAGTCCGCGGGGCTCTGGAAACACCATATATTTT. Its protein is CATSPRGSGNTIYF. Using reference TRBV15 and TRBJ1-3 for the parts outside the CDR3, the full variable domain is DAMVIQNPRYQVTQFGKPVTLSCSQTLNHNVMYWYQQKSSQAPKLLFHYYDKDFNNEADTPDNFQSRRPNTSFCFLDIRSPGLGDTAMYLCATSPRGSGNTIYFGEGSWLTVV.

This chain joins TRBV3-1 (or the pseudogene TRBV3-2) and TRBJ2-7, with D possibly being TRBD1 (6 bases). CDR1 LGHDT and CDR2 YNNKEL come from the germline V gene (reference sequence). V shed 0 bases and J shed 8 bases, with 23 bases lying between them. There are 17 residues in the CDR3. CDR3 residues: CASSQDRPGTHFTKQYV. The CDR3 DNA sequence: TGTGCCAGCAGCCAAGATCGCCCCGGGACACATTTTACGAAGCAGTACGTC.

This chain uses TRBV11-2 with TRBJ1-1; perhaps TRBD1 as D (6 bases). V lost 5 bases, J lost 4 bases, and 14 bases lay in between. This CDR3 comprises 14 residues. Germline V lookup: CDR1 SGHAT, CDR2 FQNNGV. The CDR3 region has the DNA TGTGCCAGCAGCCCCCGACAGGACCTCACTGAAGCTTTCTTT. Translation: CASSPRQDLTEAFF.

The V call is TRBV24-1, the J call TRBJ2-1; 11 positions agree with TRBD1. The CDR3 covers 15 residues. Losses at the gene ends were 6 bases for V and 9 bases for J; bases not matched to a gene: 9. CDR1 and CDR2 (germline): KGHDR, SFDVKD. The CDR3 region is CATSKGQGVRGEQFF. The CDR3 region has the DNA TGTGCCACCAGTAAGGGACAGGGGGTTCGGGGTGAGCAGTTCTTC.

The chain couples TRBV10-3 to TRBJ2-7; possibly TRBD2 for D (6 bases). The germline CDR1 and CDR2 sequences are ENHRY and SYGVKD. The CDR3 contains 16 residues. V was clipped by 4 bases and J by 2 bases, with 18 bases between them. In DNA, the CDR3 is TGTGCCATCAGTGGGGGGGTCGGAGGGGATACCTACGAGCAGTACTTC. Translation: CAISGGVGGDTYEQYF.

This clone was counted only a few times. The chain recombines TRBV18 with TRBJ2-5, with 9 bases fitting TRBD1. The CDR3 consists of 14 residues. Losses at the gene ends were 4 bases for V and 4 bases for J; bases not matched to a gene: 4. Germline CDR1 reads KGHSH; CDR2 reads LQKENI. DNA of the CDR3: TGTGCCAGCTCACTCCGGACAGGGGCAGAGACCCAGTACTTC. Translated, it gives CASSLRTGAETQYF. Full variable domain (remainder filled in from reference TRBV18 and TRBJ2-5): NAGVMQNPRHLVRRRGQEARLRCSPMKGHSHVYWYRQLPEEGLKFMVYLQKENIIDESGMPKERFSAEFPKEGPSILRIQQVVRGDSAAYFCASSLRTGAETQYFGPGTRLLVL.

This sequence joins TRBV6-5 and TRBJ1-1; no definite D call. V was cut by 9 bases and J by 2 bases, with 16 bases left in between. Germline loops: CDR1 MNHEY, CDR2 SVGAGI. The CDR3 sequence is 14 residues long. As DNA, the CDR3 is TGTGCCAGTCCCCCGCACACCTTTAACACTGAAGCTTTCTTT. Translated, it gives CASPPHTFNTEAFF.